This T cell receptor (beta chain) was sequenced during a study of CD8 T cells in ankylosing spondylitis. Making the TCR beta libraries involved quantitative 5'-RACE with molecular barcodes. TCRdb processed the 5' RACE reads anew with MiXCR; each CDR3 protein has one entry. The repertoire holds 200,000 to 250,000 distinct CDR3 sequences, approximately 20% seen once, with about 42% in the top ten. Findings of the study overall: It appeared that ankylosing spondylitis blood was characterized by a TCR beta motif of roughly 8 highly homologous variants.

Note on this clonotype: Its antigen is undetermined.

CDR1 and CDR2 from the germline V gene are SGHRS and YFSETQ. This CDR3 is built from 15 residues. V lost 2 bases to trimming and J lost 2 bases, with 12 bases between them. The TCR was taken from a male donor with ankylosing spondylitis. The rearrangement joins TRBV5-1 to TRBJ2-3; D unresolved. What was sequenced was blood, either unsorted or a sorted T cell fraction (not recorded which). The CDR3 protein is CASSFESGYTDTQYF. The CDR3 DNA follows: TGCGCCAGCAGCTTCGAGAGTGGGTACACAGATACGCAGTATTTT.